This T cell receptor (beta chain) was retrieved from a study of a mutant IDH1 vaccine in newly diagnosed glioma. Points on this clone: The antigen remains undetermined.

This sample's time point: week 5, during vaccination. The study gave 300 ug of mutant IDH1 20-mer peptide per vaccine dose, with topical imiquimod. Diagnosis in the donors showed new WHO grade 3 or 4 astrocytomas that were IDH1-mutant and ATRX-lost. Overall study findings and caveats: The occurrence of vaccine-induced immune responses was seen in roughly 93% of patients. Pseudoprogression seemingly bore no relation to changes in top peripheral T cell clonotypes.

TCRdb's copy holds only in-frame clones and misses some; the assay was immunoSEQ multiplex PCR. Here the sample spans about 38,000 clones, approximately 78% being singletons. The sample here was PBMCs, taken from a glioma patient whose treatment included an IDH1 peptide vaccine. The sequence came from a man between 40 and 49 years old with glioma.

The CDR3: CATKLTGQGTYEQYF. CDR3 bases: TGTGCCACCAAACTCACGGGACAGGGGACCTACGAGCAGTACTTC. This chain uses TRBV19 with TRBJ2-7, with 10 bases identical to TRBD1. Trimming at V came to 10 bases and at J to 2 bases, leaving 11 bases not matched to a gene. This CDR3 has 15 residues. Germline V CDR1 and CDR2: LNHDA, SQIVND (reference sequence).